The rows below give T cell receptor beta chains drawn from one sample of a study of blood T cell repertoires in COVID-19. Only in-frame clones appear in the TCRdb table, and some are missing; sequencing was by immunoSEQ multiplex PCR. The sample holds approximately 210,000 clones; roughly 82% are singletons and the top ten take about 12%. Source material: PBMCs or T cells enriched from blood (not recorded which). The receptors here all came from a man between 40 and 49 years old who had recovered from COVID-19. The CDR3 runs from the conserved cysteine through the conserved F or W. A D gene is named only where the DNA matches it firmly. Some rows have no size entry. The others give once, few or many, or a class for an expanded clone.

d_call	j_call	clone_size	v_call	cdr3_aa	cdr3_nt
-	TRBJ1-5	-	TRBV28	CASSWSGRASNQPQHF	TGTGCCAGCAGTTGGTCGGGAAGGGCGAGCAATCAGCCCCAGCATTTT
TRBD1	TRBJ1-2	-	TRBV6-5	CASSPGTGGNGYTF	TGTGCCAGCAGTCCCGGGACAGGGGGTAATGGCTACACCTTC
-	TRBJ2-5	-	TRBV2	CASSDIGQETQYF	TGTGCCAGCAGTGATATCGGCCAAGAGACCCAGTACTTC
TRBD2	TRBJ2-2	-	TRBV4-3	CASSQEWSSGRIGELFF	TGCGCCAGCAGCCAAGAATGGAGTAGCGGGAGGATCGGGGAGCTGTTTTTT
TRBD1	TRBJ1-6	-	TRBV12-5	CASGPSGTASSPLHF	TGTGCTAGTGGTCCATCCGGGACAGCGAGTTCACCCCTCCACTTT
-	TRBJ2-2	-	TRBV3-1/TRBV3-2	CASSPRQGARTGELFF	TGTGCCAGCAGCCCAAGGCAGGGCGCGAGGACCGGGGAGCTGTTTTTT
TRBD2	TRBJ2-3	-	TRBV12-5	CASGPREAEEDTQYF	TGTGCTAGTGGCCCCCGGGAGGCGGAAGAAGATACGCAGTATTTT
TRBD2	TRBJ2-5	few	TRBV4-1	CASSKGLAGGEETQYF	TGCGCCAGCAGCAAGGGACTAGCGGGAGGAGAAGAGACCCAGTACTTC
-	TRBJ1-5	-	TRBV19	CASSIRERVRDQPQHF	TGTGCCAGTAGTATTAGGGAGAGGGTCCGTGATCAGCCCCAGCATTTT
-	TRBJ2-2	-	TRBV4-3	CASSPSRFGTGELFF	TGCGCCAGCAGCCCGTCGCGGTTCGGCACCGGGGAGCTGTTTTTT
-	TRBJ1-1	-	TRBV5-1	CASSLKPGIETEAFF	TGCGCCAGCAGCTTGAAACCGGGAATAGAGACTGAAGCTTTCTTT
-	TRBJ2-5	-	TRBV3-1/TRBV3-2	CASSLRTGQETQYF	TGTGCCAGCAGCCTTCGTACAGGTCAAGAGACCCAGTACTTC
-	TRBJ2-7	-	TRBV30	CAWEGRSYEQYF	TGTGCCTGGGAGGGGAGGTCCTACGAGCAGTACTTC
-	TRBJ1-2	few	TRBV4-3	CASSQDRAGVGGYTF	TGCGCCAGCAGCCAAGATCGGGCAGGGGTAGGAGGCTACACCTTC
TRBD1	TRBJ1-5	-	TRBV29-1	CSVGTGGNQPQHF	TGCAGCGTTGGGACAGGGGGCAATCAGCCCCAGCATTTT
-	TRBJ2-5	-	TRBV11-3	CASSRDNQETQYF	TGTGCCAGCAGCCGGGACAATCAAGAGACCCAGTACTTC
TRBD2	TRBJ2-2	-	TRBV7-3	CASSPRLAGLIGELFF	TGTGCCAGCAGCCCCCGACTAGCGGGATTGATTGGGGAGCTGTTTTTT
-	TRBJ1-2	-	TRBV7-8	CASSPGKGLDGYTF	TGTGCCAGCAGCCCGGGGAAGGGATTGGATGGCTACACCTTC
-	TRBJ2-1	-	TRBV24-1	CATSTSLTADEQFF	TGTGCCACCTCTACTAGTTTGACTGCGGATGAGCAGTTCTTC
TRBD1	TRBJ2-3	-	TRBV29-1	CSVAVTGGDTQYF	TGCAGCGTTGCAGTGACAGGGGGAGATACGCAGTATTTT
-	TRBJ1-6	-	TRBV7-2	CASSHRLGNSPLHF	TGTGCCAGCAGTCACAGACTAGGGAACTCACCCCTCCACTTT
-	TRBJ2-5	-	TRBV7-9	CASSLASSGLVGTQYF	TGTGCCAGCAGCTTAGCATCCTCAGGGCTGGTAGGGACCCAGTACTTC
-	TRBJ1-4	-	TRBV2	CASTRGQLNEKLFF	TGTGCCAGCACTAGAGGACAGTTGAATGAAAAACTGTTTTTT
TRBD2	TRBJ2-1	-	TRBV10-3	CAISEALNPGLAVNEQFF	TGTGCCATCAGTGAGGCCCTTAACCCAGGACTAGCAGTAAATGAGCAGTTCTTC
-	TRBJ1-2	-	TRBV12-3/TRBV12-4	CASSFSDYGYTF	TGTGCCAGCAGTTTCTCTGACTATGGCTACACCTTC
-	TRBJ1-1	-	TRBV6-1	CASSGMAGTLNTEAFF	TGTGCCAGCAGTGGTATGGCAGGAACCCTGAACACTGAAGCTTTCTTT
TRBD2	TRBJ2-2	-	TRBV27	CASSLVAGMTGVTGELFF	TGTGCCAGCAGTTTAGTAGCGGGAATGACTGGGGTAACCGGGGAGCTGTTTTTT
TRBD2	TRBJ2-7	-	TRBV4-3	CASSQREGLNEQYF	TGCGCCAGCAGCCAAAGGGAGGGCCTGAACGAGCAGTACTTC
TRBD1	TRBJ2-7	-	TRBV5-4	CASSGPPGTGFTYEQYF	TGTGCCAGCAGCGGGCCCCCCGGGACAGGTTTCACCTACGAGCAGTACTTC
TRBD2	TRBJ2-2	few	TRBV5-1	CASSLASGTNTGELFF	TGCGCCAGCAGCTTGGCTAGCGGGACCAACACCGGGGAGCTGTTTTTT
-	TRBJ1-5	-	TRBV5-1	CASSSGGFDQPQHF	TGCGCCAGCAGCTCCGGCGGTTTCGATCAGCCCCAGCATTTT
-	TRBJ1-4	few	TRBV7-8	CASCPGRTVLGEKLFF	TGTGCCAGCTGCCCCGGGAGGACCGTCCTGGGGGAAAAACTGTTTTTT
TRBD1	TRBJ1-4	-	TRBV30	CAWRDYRGLGEKLFF	TGTGCCTGGAGAGACTACAGGGGTTTGGGTGAAAAACTGTTTTTT
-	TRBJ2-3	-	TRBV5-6	CASRRTVSTDTQYF	TGTGCCAGCAGGCGGACAGTGAGCACAGATACGCAGTATTTT
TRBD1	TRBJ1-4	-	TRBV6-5	CASSYRQGVGEKLFF	TGTGCCAGCAGTTACCGACAGGGTGTCGGTGAAAAACTGTTTTTT
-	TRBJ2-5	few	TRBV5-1	CASSLAGETQYF	TGCGCCAGCAGCTTGGCCGGGGAGACCCAGTACTTC
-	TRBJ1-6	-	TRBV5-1	CASSFVTGVNSPLHF	TGCGCCAGCAGCTTTGTGACAGGAGTTAATTCACCCCTCCACTTT
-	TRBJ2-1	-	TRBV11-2	CASSWGPVINEQFF	TGTGCCAGCAGTTGGGGCCCGGTTATCAATGAGCAGTTCTTC
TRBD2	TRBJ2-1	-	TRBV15	CATSRGLAGVSNEQFF	TGTGCCACCAGCAGAGGACTAGCGGGAGTCAGTAATGAGCAGTTCTTC
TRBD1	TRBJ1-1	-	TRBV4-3	CASSQRDRADTEAFF	TGCGCCAGCAGCCAACGGGACAGAGCGGACACTGAAGCTTTCTTT
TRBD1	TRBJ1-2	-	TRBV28	CASSVTGVGYTF	TGTGCCAGCAGTGTGACAGGGGTCGGCTACACCTTC
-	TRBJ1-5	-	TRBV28	CASSLGSSRQPQHF	TGTGCCAGCAGTTTGGGCTCCTCCCGGCAGCCCCAGCATTTT
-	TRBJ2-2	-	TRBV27	CASSLGGNGELFF	TGTGCCAGCAGTCTGGGAGGAAACGGGGAGCTGTTTTTT
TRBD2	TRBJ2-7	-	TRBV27	CASSLSSGLAAYEQYF	TGTGCCAGCAGTTTATCCTCGGGACTAGCGGCTTACGAGCAGTACTTC
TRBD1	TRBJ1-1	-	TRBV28	CASIADRGYTEAFF	TGTGCCAGCATAGCGGACAGGGGGTACACTGAAGCTTTCTTT